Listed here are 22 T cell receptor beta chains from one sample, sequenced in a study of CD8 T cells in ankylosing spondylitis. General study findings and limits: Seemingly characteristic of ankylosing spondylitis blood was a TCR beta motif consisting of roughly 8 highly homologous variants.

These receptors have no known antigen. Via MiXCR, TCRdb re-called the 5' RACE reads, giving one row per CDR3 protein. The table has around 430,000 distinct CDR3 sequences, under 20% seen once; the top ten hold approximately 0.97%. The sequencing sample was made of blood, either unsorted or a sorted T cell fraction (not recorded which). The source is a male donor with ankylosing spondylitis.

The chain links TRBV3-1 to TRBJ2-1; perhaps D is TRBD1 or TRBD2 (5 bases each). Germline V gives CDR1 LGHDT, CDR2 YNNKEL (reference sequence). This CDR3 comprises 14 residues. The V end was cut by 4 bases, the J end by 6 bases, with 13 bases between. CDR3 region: CASSLGTALNEQFF. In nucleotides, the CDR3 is TGTGCCAGCAGCCTCGGGACCGCCCTCAATGAGCAGTTCTTC.

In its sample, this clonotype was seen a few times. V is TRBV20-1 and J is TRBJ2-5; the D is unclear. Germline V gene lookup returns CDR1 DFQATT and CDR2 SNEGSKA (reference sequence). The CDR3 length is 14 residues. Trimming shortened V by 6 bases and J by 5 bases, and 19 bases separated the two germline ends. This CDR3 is CSAPLPAVGETQYF. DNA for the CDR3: TGCAGTGCGCCTTTGCCCGCGGTTGGGGAGACCCAGTACTTC.

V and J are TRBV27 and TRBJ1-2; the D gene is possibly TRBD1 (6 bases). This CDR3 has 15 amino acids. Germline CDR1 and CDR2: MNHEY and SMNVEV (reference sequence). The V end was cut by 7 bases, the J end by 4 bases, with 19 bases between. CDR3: CASTAVQGLGYGYTF. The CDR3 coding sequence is TGTGCCAGCACCGCCGTACAGGGTCTTGGCTATGGCTACACCTTC.

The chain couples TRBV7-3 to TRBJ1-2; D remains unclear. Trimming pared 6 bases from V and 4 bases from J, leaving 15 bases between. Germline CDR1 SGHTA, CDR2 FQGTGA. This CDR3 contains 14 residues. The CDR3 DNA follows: TGTGCCAGCAGTCGCCCCCTCCCCCCCTATGGCTACACCTTC. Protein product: CASSRPLPPYGYTF.

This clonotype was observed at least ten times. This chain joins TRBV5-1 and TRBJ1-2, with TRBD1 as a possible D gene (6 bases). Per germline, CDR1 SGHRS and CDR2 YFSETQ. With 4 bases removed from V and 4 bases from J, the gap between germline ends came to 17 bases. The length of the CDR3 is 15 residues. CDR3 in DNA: TGCGCCAGCAGCGCGGCTTCAGGGGATACCTATGGCTACACCTTC. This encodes CASSAASGDTYGYTF.

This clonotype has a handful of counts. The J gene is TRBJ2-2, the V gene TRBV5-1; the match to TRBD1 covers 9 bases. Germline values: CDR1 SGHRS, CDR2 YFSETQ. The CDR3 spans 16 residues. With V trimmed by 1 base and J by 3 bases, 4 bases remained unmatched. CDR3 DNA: TGCGCCAGCAGCTTGCAAACAGGGGGCCACACCGGGGAGCTGTTTTTT. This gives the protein CASSLQTGGHTGELFF.

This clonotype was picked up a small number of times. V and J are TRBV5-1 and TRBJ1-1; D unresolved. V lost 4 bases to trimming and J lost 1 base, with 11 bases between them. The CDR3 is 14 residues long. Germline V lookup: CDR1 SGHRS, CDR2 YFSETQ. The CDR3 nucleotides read TGCGCCAGCAGCCCACCCCTGGGGAACACTGAAGCTTTCTTT. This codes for CASSPPLGNTEAFF.

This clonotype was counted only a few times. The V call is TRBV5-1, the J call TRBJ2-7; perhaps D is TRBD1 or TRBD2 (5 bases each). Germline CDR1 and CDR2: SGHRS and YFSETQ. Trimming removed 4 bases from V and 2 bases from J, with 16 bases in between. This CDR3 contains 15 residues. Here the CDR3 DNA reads TGCGCCAGCAGCACTTTACTCGGGGCCACCTACGAGCAGTACTTC. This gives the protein CASSTLLGATYEQYF.

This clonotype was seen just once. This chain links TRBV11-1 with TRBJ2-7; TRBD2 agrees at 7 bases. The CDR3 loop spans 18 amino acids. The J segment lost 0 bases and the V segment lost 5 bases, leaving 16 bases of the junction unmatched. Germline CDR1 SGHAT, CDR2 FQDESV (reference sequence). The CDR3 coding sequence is TGTGCCAGCAGCCCATCGGGTAGTGGGAGGGCATTCTCCTACGAGCAGTACTTC. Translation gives CASSPSGSGRAFSYEQYF.

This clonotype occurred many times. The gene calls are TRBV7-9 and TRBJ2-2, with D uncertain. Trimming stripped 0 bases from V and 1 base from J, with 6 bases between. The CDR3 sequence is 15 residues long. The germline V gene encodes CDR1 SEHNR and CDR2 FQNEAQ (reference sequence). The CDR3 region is CASSLALRNTGELFF. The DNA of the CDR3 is TGTGCCAGCAGCTTAGCGCTTCGGAACACCGGGGAGCTGTTTTTT.

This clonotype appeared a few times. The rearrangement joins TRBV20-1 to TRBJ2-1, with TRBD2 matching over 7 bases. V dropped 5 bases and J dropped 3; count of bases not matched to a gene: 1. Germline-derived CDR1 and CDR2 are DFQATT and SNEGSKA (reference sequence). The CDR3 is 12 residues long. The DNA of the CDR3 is TGCAGTGCTCCTAGCGGCTACAATGAGCAGTTCTTC. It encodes CSAPSGYNEQFF.

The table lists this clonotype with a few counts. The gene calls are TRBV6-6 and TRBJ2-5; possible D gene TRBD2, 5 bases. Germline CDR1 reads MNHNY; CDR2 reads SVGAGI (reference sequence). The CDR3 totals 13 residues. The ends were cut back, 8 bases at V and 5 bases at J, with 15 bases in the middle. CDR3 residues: CASASHSEETQYF. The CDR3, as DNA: TGTGCCAGCGCTAGCCACTCGGAGGAGACCCAGTACTTC.

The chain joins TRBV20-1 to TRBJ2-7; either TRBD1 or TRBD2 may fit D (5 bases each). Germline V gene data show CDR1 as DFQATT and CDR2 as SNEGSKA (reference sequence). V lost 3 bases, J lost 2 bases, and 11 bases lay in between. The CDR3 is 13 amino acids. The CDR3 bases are TGCAGTGCTAGTGGGGACCGAACCTACGAGCAGTACTTC. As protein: CSASGDRTYEQYF.

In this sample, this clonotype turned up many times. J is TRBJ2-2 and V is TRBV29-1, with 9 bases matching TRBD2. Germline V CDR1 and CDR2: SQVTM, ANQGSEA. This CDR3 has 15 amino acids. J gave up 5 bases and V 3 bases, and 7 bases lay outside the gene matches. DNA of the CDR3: TGCAGCGTTGAGATGGCTAGCGGGATAACCGGGGAGCTGTTTTTT. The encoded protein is CSVEMASGITGELFF.

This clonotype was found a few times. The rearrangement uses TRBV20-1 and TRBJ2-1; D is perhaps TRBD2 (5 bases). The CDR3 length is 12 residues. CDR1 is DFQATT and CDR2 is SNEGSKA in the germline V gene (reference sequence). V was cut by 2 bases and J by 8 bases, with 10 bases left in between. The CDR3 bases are TGCAGTGCTAGACCACGGACTGATGAGCAGTTCTTC. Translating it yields CSARPRTDEQFF.

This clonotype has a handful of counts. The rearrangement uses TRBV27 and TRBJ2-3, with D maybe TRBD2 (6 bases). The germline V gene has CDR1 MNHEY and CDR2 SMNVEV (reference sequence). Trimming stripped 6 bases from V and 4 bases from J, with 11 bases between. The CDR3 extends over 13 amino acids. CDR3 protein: CASRLAPPDTQYF. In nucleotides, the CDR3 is TGTGCCAGCAGACTAGCCCCCCCAGATACGCAGTATTTT.

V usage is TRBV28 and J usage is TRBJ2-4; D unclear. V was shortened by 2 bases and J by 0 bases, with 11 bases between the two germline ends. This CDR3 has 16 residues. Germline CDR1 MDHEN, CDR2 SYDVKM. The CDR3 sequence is CASSLEWAVAKNIQYF. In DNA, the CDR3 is TGTGCCAGCAGTTTAGAGTGGGCGGTAGCCAAAAACATTCAGTACTTC.

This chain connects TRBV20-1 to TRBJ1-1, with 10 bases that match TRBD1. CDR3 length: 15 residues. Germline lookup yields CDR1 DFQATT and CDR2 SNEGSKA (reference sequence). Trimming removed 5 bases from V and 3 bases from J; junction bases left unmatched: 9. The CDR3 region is CSADDRGRKDTEAFF. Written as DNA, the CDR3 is TGCAGTGCTGATGACAGGGGGCGAAAGGACACTGAAGCTTTCTTT.

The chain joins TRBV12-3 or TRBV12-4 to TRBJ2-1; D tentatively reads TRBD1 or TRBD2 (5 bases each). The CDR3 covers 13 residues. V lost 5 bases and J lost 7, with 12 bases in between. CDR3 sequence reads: CASSKGPNNEQFF. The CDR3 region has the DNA TGTGCCAGCAGTAAGGGACCTAATAATGAGCAGTTCTTC.

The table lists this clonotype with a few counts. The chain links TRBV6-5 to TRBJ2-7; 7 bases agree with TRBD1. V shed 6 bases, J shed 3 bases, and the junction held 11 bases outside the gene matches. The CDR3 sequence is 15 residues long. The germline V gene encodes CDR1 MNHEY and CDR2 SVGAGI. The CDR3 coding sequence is TGTGCCAGCAGCTTTCTCTCCAACAGGGGCTACGAGCAGTACTTC. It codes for CASSFLSNRGYEQYF.

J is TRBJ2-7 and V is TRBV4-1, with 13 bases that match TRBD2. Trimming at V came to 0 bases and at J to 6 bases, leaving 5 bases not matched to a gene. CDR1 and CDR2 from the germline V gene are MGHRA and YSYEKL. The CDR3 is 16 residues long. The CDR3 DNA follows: TGCGCCAGCAGCCAAGACGGGACTAGCGGGATCGGCGAGCAGTACTTC. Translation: CASSQDGTSGIGEQYF.

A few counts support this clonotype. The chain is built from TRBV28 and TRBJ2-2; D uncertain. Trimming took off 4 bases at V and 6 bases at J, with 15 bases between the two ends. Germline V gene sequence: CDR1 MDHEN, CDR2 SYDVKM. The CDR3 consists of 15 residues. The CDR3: CASSSEALGAGELFF. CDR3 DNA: TGTGCCAGCAGTTCCGAAGCGCTTGGGGCCGGGGAGCTGTTTTTT.